This TCR beta chain stems from a study of blood T cells in healthy people across ages. Donors gave around 9.8 milliliters of peripheral blood apiece. The CDR3 extends over 18 amino acids. Trimming cost V 5 bases and J 3 bases, with 22 bases left between them. The germline CDR1 and CDR2 sequences are LNHNV and YYDKDF (reference sequence). With a J-beta primer mix and a sample-barcoded 5' primer, a second PCR ran about 7 to 12 cycles. TCRdb reprocessed the 5' RACE reads with MiXCR, giving one entry per CDR3 protein. This sample has hundreds of thousands of distinct CDR3 sequences, with 60% to 80% found just once.

The sample taken for sequencing was blood. This receptor was identified in a man aged 25-45 years in good health. The chain employs TRBV15 and TRBJ2-2; D may be TRBD1 (6 bases). CDR3 sequence reads: CATSRRVRTGSYTGELFF. CDR3 DNA sequence: TGTGCCACCAGCCGACGCGTCCGAACAGGGAGTTACACCGGGGAGCTGTTTTTT.